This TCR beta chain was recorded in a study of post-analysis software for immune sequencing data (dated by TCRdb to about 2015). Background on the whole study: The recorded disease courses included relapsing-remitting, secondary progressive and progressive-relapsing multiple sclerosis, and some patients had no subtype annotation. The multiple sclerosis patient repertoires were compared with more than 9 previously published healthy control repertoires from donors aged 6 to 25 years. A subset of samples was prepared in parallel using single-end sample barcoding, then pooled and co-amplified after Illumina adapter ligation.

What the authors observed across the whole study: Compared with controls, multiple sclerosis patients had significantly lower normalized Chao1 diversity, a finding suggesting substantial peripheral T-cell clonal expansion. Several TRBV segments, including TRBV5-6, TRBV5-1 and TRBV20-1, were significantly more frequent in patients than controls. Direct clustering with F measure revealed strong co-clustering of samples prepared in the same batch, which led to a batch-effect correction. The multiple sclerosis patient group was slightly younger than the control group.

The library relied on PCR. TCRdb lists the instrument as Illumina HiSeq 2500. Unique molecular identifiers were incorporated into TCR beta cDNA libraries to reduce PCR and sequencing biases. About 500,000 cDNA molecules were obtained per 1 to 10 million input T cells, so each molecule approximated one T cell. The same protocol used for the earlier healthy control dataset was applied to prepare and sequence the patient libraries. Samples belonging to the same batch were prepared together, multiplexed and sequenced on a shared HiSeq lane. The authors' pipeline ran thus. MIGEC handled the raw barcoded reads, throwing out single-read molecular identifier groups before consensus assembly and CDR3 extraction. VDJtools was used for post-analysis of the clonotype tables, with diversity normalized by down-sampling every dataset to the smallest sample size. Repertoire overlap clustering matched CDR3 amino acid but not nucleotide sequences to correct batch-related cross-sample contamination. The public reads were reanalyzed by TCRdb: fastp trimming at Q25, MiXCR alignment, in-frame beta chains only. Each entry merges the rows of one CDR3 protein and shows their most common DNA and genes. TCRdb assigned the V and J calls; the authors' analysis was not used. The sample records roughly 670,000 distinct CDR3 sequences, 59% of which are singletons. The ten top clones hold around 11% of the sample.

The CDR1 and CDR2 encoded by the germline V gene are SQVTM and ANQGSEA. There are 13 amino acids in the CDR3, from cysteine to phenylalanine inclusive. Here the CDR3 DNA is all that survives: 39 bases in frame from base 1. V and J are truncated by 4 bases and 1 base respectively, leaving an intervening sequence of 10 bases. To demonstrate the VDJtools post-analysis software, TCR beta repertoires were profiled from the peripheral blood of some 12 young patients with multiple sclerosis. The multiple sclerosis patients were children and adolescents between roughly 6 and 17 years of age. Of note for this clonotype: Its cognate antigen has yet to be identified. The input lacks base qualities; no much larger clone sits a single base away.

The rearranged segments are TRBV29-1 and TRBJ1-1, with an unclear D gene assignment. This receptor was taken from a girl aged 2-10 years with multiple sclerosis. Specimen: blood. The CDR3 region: CSVVFRQNTEAFF. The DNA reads TGCAGCGTTGTTTTTCGGCAGAACACTGAAGCTTTCTTT.